These 19 T cell receptor beta chains came from one sample sequenced in a study of long-term antiretroviral therapy in people with HIV (dated by TCRdb to the early 2020s). The immunoSEQ hsTCRB v3.0 assay was used at survey level resolution to sequence the TRB variable region. TCRdb obtained this table from immuneACCESS and retained in-frame rearrangements with V and J assigned. These tables miss some clones; where compared with another copy, unresolved V genes account for less than half of the shortfall, and the remainder is unexplained. The sample includes 20,000 to 30,000 clones, with about four fifths observed a single time. The top ten constitute 5.5% of the sample. Sequencing was performed on unsorted PBMCs, taken 1.1 years before starting antiretroviral therapy. Receptors were obtained from a young woman with HIV.

The chain is built from TRBV27 and TRBJ1-6; D uncertain. The CDR3 is 15 amino acids. The germline V gene encodes CDR1 MNHEY and CDR2 SMNVEV (reference sequence). V lost 3 bases to trimming and J lost 6 bases, with 12 bases between them. The CDR3 DNA is TGTGCCAGCAGTTTGGTCGGACTCTCTAATTCACCCCTCCACTTT. Its translation is CASSLVGLSNSPLHF.

This sequence joins TRBV6-1 and TRBJ2-5; possibly TRBD2 for D (6 bases). From germline, CDR1 is MNHNS and CDR2 SASEGT. V was shortened by 1 base and J by 8 bases, with 11 bases between the two germline ends. The CDR3 has 13 residues. CDR3 loop: CASSEGGDGTQYF. DNA of the CDR3: TGTGCCAGCAGTGAAGGGGGGGATGGTACCCAGTACTTC.

The chain recombines TRBV29-1 with TRBJ2-3; weak D call: TRBD1 (6 bases). V was shortened by 5 bases and J by 5 bases, with 11 bases between the two germline ends. The CDR3 runs 12 residues. Germline CDR1 and CDR2: SQVTM and ANQGSEA. This chain's CDR3 is CSVPWGRDTQYF. CDR3 nucleotides: TGCAGCGTTCCTTGGGGGCGAGATACGCAGTATTTT.

The V call is TRBV19, the J call TRBJ1-1; D is perhaps TRBD1 (5 bases). V shed 6 bases and J shed 4 bases, with 18 bases lying between them. Germline V gene lookup returns CDR1 LNHDA and CDR2 SQIVND (reference sequence). This CDR3 is built from 15 residues. This CDR3 reads CASRLNSGVGTEAFF. DNA for the CDR3: TGTGCCAGTAGGCTGAACTCGGGGGTAGGCACTGAAGCTTTCTTT.

The chain couples TRBV11-3 to TRBJ2-1; 10 nucleotides agree with TRBD2. Germline CDR1 is SGHNT and CDR2 is YENEEA. The V and J ends lost 4 bases and 6 bases, in that order; junction bases with no gene match: 6. This CDR3 spans 15 amino acids. CDR3 amino acids: CASSSGASGGNEQFF. The CDR3 DNA follows: TGTGCCAGCAGCTCGGGGGCTAGCGGGGGCAATGAGCAGTTCTTC.

V and J are TRBV18 and TRBJ1-1; D is unclear. CDR3 length: 14 residues. Trimming pared 0 bases from V and 8 bases from J, leaving 13 bases between. Germline V gene lookup returns CDR1 KGHSH and CDR2 LQKENI. The chain's CDR3 is CASSPPVFSAEAFF. Here the CDR3 DNA reads TGTGCCAGCTCACCACCGGTCTTTTCCGCGGAAGCTTTCTTT. The full variable domain, its missing parts supplied by reference TRBV18 and TRBJ1-1, is NAGVMQNPRHLVRRRGQEARLRCSPMKGHSHVYWYRQLPEEGLKFMVYLQKENIIDESGMPKERFSAEFPKEGPSILRIQQVVRGDSAAYFCASSPPVFSAEAFFGQGTRLTVV.

This chain joins TRBV6-6 and TRBJ1-1; D gene unclear. Germline CDR1 is MNHNY and CDR2 is SVGAGI (reference sequence). The CDR3 covers 16 residues. V was shortened by 2 bases and J by 2 bases, with 15 bases between the two germline ends. The CDR3 region is CASSYMVGFKNTEAFF. CDR3 DNA sequence: TGTGCCAGCAGTTACATGGTGGGGTTTAAAAACACTGAAGCTTTCTTT.

This clone was seen only once. The chain combines TRBV11-2 with TRBJ2-5; D is perhaps TRBD1 (5 bases). Trimming removed 1 base at V and 4 bases at J, with 16 bases between. This CDR3 comprises 16 residues. Per the germline V gene, CDR1 is SGHAT and CDR2 is FQNNGV. The CDR3 is CASSLVVGHGRETQYF. CDR3 DNA sequence: TGTGCCAGCAGCTTAGTAGTTGGACACGGGCGAGAGACCCAGTACTTC.

This clone appeared a few times. The chain has TRBV27 and TRBJ2-1; 7 bases line up with TRBD1. CDR1 MNHEY and CDR2 SMNVEV come from the germline V gene (reference sequence). The CDR3 consists of 13 residues. V lost 5 bases and J lost 4; bases outside the gene matches: 2. CDR3 bases: TGTGCCAGCAGTCCGGGACAGTACAATGAGCAGTTCTTC. Protein: CASSPGQYNEQFF.

The chain combines TRBV18 with TRBJ1-4; maybe TRBD1 (5 bases). CDR1 KGHSH and CDR2 LQKENI come from the germline V gene. This CDR3 is 16 amino acids long. Trimming left V 4 bases short and J 0 bases short, with 12 bases between. The chain's CDR3 is CASSLAPRATNEKLFF. CDR3 DNA: TGTGCCAGCTCACTCGCCCCCAGGGCAACTAATGAAAAACTGTTTTTT.

V is TRBV5-1 and J is TRBJ1-1, with 8 bases identical to TRBD1. The ends lost 4 bases at V and 5 bases at J; junction bases unmatched: 13. The CDR3 contains 16 residues. Germline CDR1 SGHRS, CDR2 YFSETQ. CDR3 coding DNA: TGCGCCAGCAGCCGAGAAGGACAGGGACTGGTGACTGAAGCTTTCTTT. It codes for CASSREGQGLVTEAFF.

This clone has a single count. This chain links TRBV5-5 with TRBJ2-1; tentatively, D is TRBD1 (6 bases). CDR1 and CDR2 from the germline V gene are SGHKS and YYEKEE (reference sequence). The CDR3 has 15 residues. Trimming stripped 3 bases from V and 0 bases from J, with 10 bases between. The CDR3 bases are TGTGCCAGCAGCTCCCGAGGGGGCTCCTACAATGAGCAGTTCTTC. It translates to CASSSRGGSYNEQFF.

The chain employs TRBV27 and TRBJ2-5; possible D gene TRBD1, 6 bases. The germline V and J ends were trimmed by 6 bases and 4 bases, with 18 bases remaining between them. This CDR3 contains 15 residues. Germline lookup yields CDR1 MNHEY and CDR2 SMNVEV (reference sequence). The CDR3: CASRYQGLGAETQYF. The CDR3 DNA is TGTGCCAGCAGGTATCAGGGGCTTGGTGCAGAGACCCAGTACTTC.

The J gene is TRBJ1-2, the V gene TRBV6-1, with D unresolved. Trimming cost V 7 bases and J 4 bases, with 16 bases left between them. This CDR3 is 14 amino acids long. Looked up from germline, CDR1 is MNHNS and CDR2 is SASEGT. The CDR3 coding sequence is TGTGCCAGCACCGGACTGCTGATGATCTATGGCTACACCTTC. Translated, it gives CASTGLLMIYGYTF.

V usage is TRBV9 and J usage is TRBJ1-3, with D possibly TRBD1 on 5 matching bases. The V and J ends lost 4 bases and 0 bases respectively, with 14 bases between them. CDR1 and CDR2 (germline): SGDLS, YYNGEE. This CDR3 spans 16 amino acids. The CDR3 DNA reads TGTGCCAGCAGCATACGGGACTCACCCTCTGGAAACACCATATATTTT. It is translated as CASSIRDSPSGNTIYF.

The gene calls are TRBV5-6 and TRBJ2-7; D is perhaps TRBD1 (6 bases). Looked up from germline, CDR1 is SGHDT and CDR2 is YYEEEE. This CDR3 spans 13 amino acids. V was shortened by 4 bases and J by 2 bases, with 10 bases between the two germline ends. CDR3 residues: CASSMGQAYEQYV. DNA for the CDR3: TGTGCCAGCAGCATGGGACAAGCCTACGAGCAGTACGTC.

This chain uses TRBV28 with TRBJ1-5, with no clear D. Trimming took 3 bases from V and 2 from J, leaving 2 bases between them. There are 12 residues in the CDR3. CDR1 MDHEN and CDR2 SYDVKM come from the germline V gene. CDR3 loop: CASSFGNQPQHF. The CDR3 DNA follows: TGTGCCAGCAGTTTCGGCAATCAGCCCCAGCATTTT. Full variable domain (outside the CDR3, taken from reference TRBV28 and TRBJ1-5): DVKVTQSSRYLVKRTGEKVFLECVQDMDHENMFWYRQDPGLGLRLIYFSYDVKMKEKGDIPEGYSVSREKKERFSLILESASTNQTSMYLCASSFGNQPQHFGDGTRLSIL.

The genes are TRBV1 and TRBJ2-7; the table gives TRBD2 as D, unverified against the DNA. TRBV1 is a pseudogene segment. There are 13 residues in the CDR3. The CDR3, as DNA: TGCACCAGCAGCCCCTGGACTAGCGGCGAGCAGTACGTC. This sequence encodes CTSSPWTSGEQYV.

This clone appeared once. This chain uses TRBV7-6 with TRBJ1-4; D possibly corresponds to TRBD1 (5 bases). V was shortened by 1 base and J by 2 bases, with 11 bases between the two germline ends. CDR1 is SGHVS and CDR2 is FNYEAQ in the germline V gene. CDR3 length: 16 amino acids. CDR3 nucleotide sequence: TGTGCCAGCAGCTTAGTTGCGGGGCTTACTAATGAAAAACTGTTTTTT. This codes for CASSLVAGLTNEKLFF.